Below are 9 T cell receptor beta chains sequenced from a single sample in a study. Bulk TCR libraries were prepared using a modified SMART protocol. One entry per CDR3 protein results from TCRdb running MiXCR on the 5' RACE reads. The data show about 150 distinct CDR3 sequences, roughly a tenth seen once. This specimen consisted of gluten tetramer+ CD4+ T cells from blood, obtained while untreated, on a gluten-free diet, or during gluten challenge (not recorded which). The receptors derive from a female donor with celiac disease.

In its sample, this clonotype ranks as large (0.1 to 1%). The V gene is TRBV5-6, the J gene TRBJ1-5, with a tentative D call TRBD1 (6 bases). The CDR3 extends over 18 amino acids. V lost 4 bases to trimming and J lost 1 base, with 21 bases between them. Looked up from germline, CDR1 is SGHDT and CDR2 is YYEEEE. The DNA for the CDR3 is TGTGCCAGCAGCCTTGGTCGAGGGGGGGTAGCAAGCAATCAGCCCCAGCATTTT. The encoded protein is CASSLGRGGVASNQPQHF. The whole variable domain, filled in from reference TRBV5-6 and TRBJ1-5, reads DAGVTQSPTHLIKTRGQQVTLRCSPKSGHDTVSWYQQALGQGPQFIFQYYEEEERQRGNFPDRFSGHQFPNYSSELNVNALLLGDSALYLCASSLGRGGVASNQPQHFGDGTRLSIL.

This clonotype is deemed large. This rearrangement joins TRBV20-1 to TRBJ1-4, with 11 nucleotides matching TRBD1. V lost 6 bases and J lost 8; bases outside the gene matches: 8. From germline, CDR1 is DFQATT and CDR2 SNEGSKA (reference sequence). This CDR3 has 14 amino acids. In DNA form, the CDR3 reads TGCAGTGCCACAGGACAGGGGGCTGAGGAAAAACTGTTTTTT. Residues: CSATGQGAEEKLFF.

This chain joins TRBV28 and TRBJ2-1; tentatively, D is TRBD2 (5 bases). Per germline, CDR1 MDHEN and CDR2 SYDVKM. V lost 10 bases and J 7 bases, leaving 17 bases between the germline ends. This CDR3 is built from 13 residues. CDR3 region: CATSSLQRNEQFF. The CDR3 nucleotides read TGTGCCACCTCTAGCCTTCAACGGAATGAGCAGTTCTTC.

This clonotype is large. This sequence joins TRBV7-2 and TRBJ1-4; no reliable D call. Trimming took 1 base from V and 7 from J, leaving 7 bases between them. Germline CDR1 SGHTA, CDR2 FQGNSA. This CDR3 is 13 amino acids long. Here the CDR3 DNA reads TGTGCCAGCAGCTTAGTACGGGCTGAAAAACTGTTTTTT. Translated: CASSLVRAEKLFF.

Within the sample, this clonotype is large. J is TRBJ1-2 and V is TRBV20-1, with 7 bases identical to TRBD1. CDR3 size: 15 residues. Germline V CDR1 and CDR2: DFQATT, SNEGSKA (reference sequence). The ends lost 5 bases at V and 4 bases at J; junction bases unmatched: 13. The CDR3 region has the DNA TGCAGTGCTGGGGGGGGACCCGGGACAGCCTATGGCTACACCTTC. This sequence encodes CSAGGGPGTAYGYTF.

The V and J genes are TRBV4-2 and TRBJ1-3; possible D gene TRBD1, 5 bases. The CDR3 totals 18 residues. Germline values: CDR1 LGHNA, CDR2 YNFKEQ. V dropped 3 bases and J dropped 0 bases, with 18 bases sitting between them. The CDR3 nucleotides are TGTGCCAGCAGCCACGCTATCGGGACTGTCTACTCTGGAAACACCATATATTTT. It is translated as CASSHAIGTVYSGNTIYF.

By share of the sample, this clonotype is large. The rearrangement joins TRBV5-6 to TRBJ1-2, with TRBD1 matching 9 bases. CDR1 and CDR2 from the germline V gene are SGHDT and YYEEEE. The CDR3 contains 16 residues. Unmatched junction bases numbered 12, after V lost 3 bases and J lost 6 bases. This CDR3 reads CASSWDPGQGQNGYTF. The CDR3 bases are TGTGCCAGCAGCTGGGACCCGGGACAGGGCCAAAATGGCTACACCTTC.

In its sample, this clonotype is hyperexpanded. The V gene is TRBV4-3, the J gene TRBJ2-6, with D tentatively TRBD1 (5 bases). The ends were cut back, 7 bases at V and 2 bases at J, with 15 bases in the middle. The CDR3 consists of 16 residues. The germline gives CDR1 LGHNA, CDR2 YSLEER. In DNA, the CDR3 is TGCGCCAGCACTCCAATTGCAGGGACTGGGGCCAACGTCCTGACTTTC. Its translation: CASTPIAGTGANVLTF.

By sample share, this clonotype is hyperexpanded. The V and J genes are TRBV7-2 and TRBJ2-7; no definite D call. The CDR3 sequence is 15 residues long. CDR1 is SGHTA, CDR2 FQGNSA, per germline. V was trimmed by 2 bases and J by 5 bases, leaving 16 bases between them. The CDR3, as DNA: TGTGCCAGCAGCTTAAGGGCCCTGGGAACCCACGAGCAGTACTTC. Amino acid sequence: CASSLRALGTHEQYF.